One sample yielded the 2 T cell receptor beta chains listed below, sequenced in a study of blood T cell repertoires in COVID-19. Assay used: immunoSEQ multiplex PCR; TCRdb lists only in-frame clones, some missing. Seen here are 150,000 to 200,000 clones, roughly 84% observed once, and the top ten hold 5.5% to 8%. Sequencing used peripheral blood. All receptors derive from a woman aged 40 to 49 with COVID-19, enrolled during active disease.

This chain joins TRBV6-4 and TRBJ2-3, with TRBD2 identical over 11 bases. From germline, CDR1 is MRHNA and CDR2 SNTAGT. Trimming at V came to 5 bases and at J to 3 bases, leaving 4 bases not matched to a gene. The CDR3 extends over 15 amino acids. This chain's CDR3 is CASSLLAGVTDTQYF. CDR3 bases: TGTGCCAGCAGTCTACTAGCGGGAGTAACAGATACGCAGTATTTT.

The CDR3 here is CASSPKTSGDQETQYF. In DNA, the CDR3 is TGTGCCAGCTCACCAAAGACTAGCGGCGACCAAGAGACCCAGTACTTC. The rearrangement joins TRBV18 to TRBJ2-5; 9 positions agree with TRBD2. After removal of 2 bases from V and 0 bases from J, the junction contained 4 bases not matched to a gene. CDR3 size: 16 residues. Germline V lookup: CDR1 KGHSH, CDR2 LQKENI.